The 28 T cell receptor beta chains presented below share a single source sample, sequenced in a study of cytomegalovirus exposure and HLA in healthy donors. A multiplex PCR was run with 60 Vbeta primers and 13 Jbeta primers. Sequencing was performed with immunoSEQ multiplex PCR; in TCRdb, only in-frame clones are kept and a portion is missing. The sample totals under 200,000 clones. The sample taken for sequencing was PBMCs. The receptors derive from a woman between 18 and 29 years old in good health and CMV-seropositive.

V is TRBV5-4 and J is TRBJ1-1; 7 nucleotides line up with TRBD1. V was clipped by 4 bases and J by 0 bases; unmatched bases: 9. Germline loops: CDR1 SGHNT, CDR2 YYREEE (reference sequence). The CDR3 has 16 residues. CDR3 loop: CASSRQGGELNTEAFF. Here the CDR3 DNA reads TGTGCCAGCAGCCGACAGGGTGGCGAGCTGAACACTGAAGCTTTCTTT.

The chain couples TRBV6-1 to TRBJ1-1, with D unresolved. Deletions cut 6 bases from V and 7 bases from J, with 18 bases between. The CDR3 sequence is 14 residues long. CDR1 and CDR2 (germline): MNHNS, SASEGT. DNA of the CDR3: TGTGCCAGCAGCACCCCGGGAGGGTACAATGAAGCTTTCTTT. It is translated as CASSTPGGYNEAFF.

This chain links TRBV19 with TRBJ1-2; 9 nucleotides agree with TRBD1. Germline lookup yields CDR1 LNHDA and CDR2 SQIVND (reference sequence). The CDR3 sequence is 14 residues long. The junction had 9 bases not matched to a gene; V was cut back by 9 bases and J by 4 bases. The CDR3, as DNA: TGTGCCAGCTCTCAAGGACAGGGGATCTATGGCTACACCTTC. This encodes CASSQGQGIYGYTF.

The V gene is TRBV5-4, the J gene TRBJ2-7; D uncertain. CDR3 size: 15 residues. CDR1 SGHNT and CDR2 YYREEE come from the germline V gene (reference sequence). Deletions cut 1 base from V and 4 bases from J, with 15 bases between. The CDR3 loop reads CASSLNQYPRYEQYF. CDR3 DNA sequence: TGTGCCAGCAGCTTGAATCAGTACCCGCGGTACGAGCAGTACTTC.

This chain links TRBV6-6 with TRBJ2-1; TRBD1 aligns across 9 bases. CDR3 length: 16 residues. Germline CDR1 reads MNHNY; CDR2 reads SVGAGI (reference sequence). J was trimmed by 4 bases and V by 6 bases; bases with no gene match: 10. Here the CDR3 reads CASSSSGTGFYNEQFF. CDR3 nucleotide sequence: TGTGCCAGCAGCTCGTCCGGGACAGGGTTTTACAATGAGCAGTTCTTC.

The chain has TRBV2 and TRBJ2-2; tentative D call: TRBD2 (6 bases). The CDR3 is 14 residues long. The germline V and J ends were trimmed by 2 bases and 7 bases, with 11 bases remaining between them. Germline V gene data show CDR1 as SNHLY and CDR2 as FYNNEI. The CDR3 protein is CASSERRGGGELFF. CDR3 sequence (DNA): TGTGCCAGCAGTGAACGGCGGGGTGGCGGGGAGCTGTTTTTT.

The J gene is TRBJ1-2, the V gene TRBV10-3, with TRBD1 matching 8 bases. The CDR3 totals 15 residues. Germline V gene data show CDR1 as ENHRY and CDR2 as SYGVKD. J lost 7 bases, V lost 0 bases, and 7 bases had no gene match. CDR3 loop: CAISESNSGGFGYTF. CDR3 coding DNA: TGTGCCATCAGTGAGTCGAACTCAGGGGGCTTTGGCTACACCTTC.

The chain couples TRBV2 to TRBJ2-1; 7 nucleotides align to TRBD2. Germline CDR1 is SNHLY and CDR2 is FYNNEI. The junction had 5 bases not matched to a gene; V was cut back by 8 bases and J by 4 bases. The CDR3 runs 13 residues. In nucleotides, the CDR3 is TGTGCCAGCCGGGCTAGCGGTTACAATGAGCAGTTCTTC. The encoded protein is CASRASGYNEQFF.

V and J are TRBV5-1 and TRBJ2-5; TRBD1 matches at 10 bases. The J call could be wrong; TRBJ2-7 is a better fit for the DNA end. The CDR3 has 16 residues. CDR1 and CDR2 (germline): SGHRS, YFSETQ. CDR3 sequence: CASSFTATGGRYEQYF. As DNA, the CDR3 is TGCGCCAGCAGCTTCACAGCGACAGGGGGCAGGTACGAGCAGTACTTC.

This chain connects TRBV4-3 to TRBJ1-6; D possibly corresponds to TRBD1 (5 bases). In germline, CDR1 is LGHNA, CDR2 YSLEER. Trimming took off 3 bases at V and 6 bases at J, with 21 bases between the two ends. This CDR3 region has 18 residues. The CDR3 DNA is TGCGCCAGCAGCCACCCCCTCAGGCAGGGAGGAGGTAATTCACCCCTCCACTTT. It codes for CASSHPLRQGGGNSPLHF.

J is TRBJ1-6 and V is TRBV9; no reliable D call. Deletions cut 4 bases from V and 8 bases from J, with 7 bases between. Germline V gene lookup returns CDR1 SGDLS and CDR2 YYNGEE. CDR3 length: 12 residues. The chain's CDR3 is CASSPRDSPLHF. The DNA for the CDR3 is TGTGCCAGCAGCCCGCGGGATTCACCCCTCCACTTT.

This chain uses TRBV6-1 with TRBJ2-1; the D gene is possibly TRBD2 (5 bases). CDR3 length: 15 residues. The ends were cut back, 6 bases at V and 0 bases at J, with 12 bases in the middle. Germline assignment: CDR1 MNHNS and CDR2 SASEGT. CDR3 bases: TGTGCCAGCAGCTTAGCTAGCAGCTCCTACAATGAGCAGTTCTTC. It translates to CASSLASSSYNEQFF.

V and J are TRBV4-1 and TRBJ2-5; D is unresolved. The V gene lost 0 bases and the J gene lost 5 bases, with 13 bases spanning the gap. Germline V gives CDR1 MGHRA, CDR2 YSYEKL. The CDR3 loop spans 15 amino acids. The CDR3 loop reads CASSQEATSWETQYF. In DNA, the CDR3 is TGCGCCAGCAGCCAAGAGGCGACTTCCTGGGAGACCCAGTACTTC.

This chain uses TRBV7-8 with TRBJ2-7, with D unresolved. Between the trimmed V and J ends, which lost 3 bases and 4 bases, there was a span of 10 bases. The germline V gene encodes CDR1 SGHVS and CDR2 FQNEAQ. The CDR3 covers 13 residues. The CDR3: CASSFNIGYEQYF. In DNA form, the CDR3 reads TGTGCCAGCAGCTTTAACATCGGGTACGAGCAGTACTTC.

This chain joins TRBV7-8 and TRBJ1-1; the match to TRBD1 covers 8 bases. V lost 7 bases to trimming and J lost 2 bases; unmatched junction nucleotides: 9. The CDR3 consists of 15 residues. Germline V gene sequence: CDR1 SGHVS, CDR2 FQNEAQ. CDR3 amino acids: CASITNRGRNTEAFF. The CDR3 coding sequence is TGTGCCAGCATCACTAACAGGGGGAGAAACACTGAAGCTTTCTTT.

This chain uses TRBV5-1 with TRBJ2-3; TRBD2 matches at 8 bases. After removal of 4 bases from V and 2 bases from J, the junction contained 3 bases not matched to a gene. The CDR3 totals 14 residues. The germline gives CDR1 SGHRS, CDR2 YFSETQ. The CDR3 here is CASSATSDTDTQYF. CDR3 DNA: TGCGCCAGCAGCGCGACTAGCGACACAGATACGCAGTATTTT. Together with reference TRBV5-1 and TRBJ2-3, the CDR3 gives the full variable domain: KAGVTQTPRYLIKTRGQQVTLSCSPISGHRSVSWYQQTPGQGLQFLFEYFSETQRNKGNFPGRFSGRQFSNSRSEMNVSTLELGDSALYLCASSATSDTDTQYFGPGTRLTVL.

The rearrangement uses TRBV7-2 and TRBJ2-2; the match to TRBD1 covers 8 bases. The CDR3 extends over 15 amino acids. The V gene's germline CDR1 is SGHTA and CDR2 FQGNSA. Losses at the gene ends were 1 base for V and 5 bases for J; bases not matched to a gene: 3. The CDR3 DNA reads as TGTGCCAGCAGCTTAGGTCAGGGGGCAACCGGGGAGCTGTTTTTT. Protein: CASSLGQGATGELFF.

The chain employs TRBV29-1 and TRBJ1-2; 8 bases line up with TRBD1. The V gene end was trimmed by 4 bases and the J gene end by 4 bases; junction bases not matched to a gene: 2. Germline V CDR1 and CDR2: SQVTM, ANQGSEA. The CDR3 spans 12 residues. CDR3 DNA: TGCAGCGTTGGGGACAGGCCCTATGGCTACACCTTC. As protein: CSVGDRPYGYTF.

This chain connects TRBV6-5 to TRBJ2-2; TRBD2 matches 11 bases. The CDR3 loop spans 15 amino acids. CDR1 is MNHEY and CDR2 is SVGAGI in the germline V gene. J lost 5 bases, V lost 6 bases, and 5 bases had no gene match. CDR3 sequence reads: CASSLAGGGTGELFF. The CDR3 DNA reads TGTGCCAGCAGCCTAGCGGGAGGCGGAACCGGGGAGCTGTTTTTT.

The chain combines TRBV28 with TRBJ1-1; D is perhaps TRBD1 (6 bases). Germline CDR1 and CDR2: MDHEN and SYDVKM. CDR3 length equals 14 residues. Trimming took off 2 bases at V and 4 bases at J, with 11 bases between the two ends. The CDR3 reads CASSLEGVSTEAFF. The CDR3 nucleotides are TGTGCCAGCAGTTTAGAGGGGGTGAGCACTGAAGCTTTCTTT.

The chain couples TRBV19 to TRBJ1-6; possibly TRBD1 for D (6 bases). With 6 bases removed from V and 7 bases from J, the gap between germline ends came to 13 bases. Germline values: CDR1 LNHDA, CDR2 SQIVND (reference sequence). The CDR3 consists of 14 residues. CDR3 loop: CASRLQGRNSPLHF. In nucleotides, the CDR3 is TGTGCCAGTAGACTACAGGGAAGGAATTCACCCCTCCACTTT. The full variable domain, completed using reference TRBV19 and TRBJ1-6, is DGGITQSPKYLFRKEGQNVTLSCEQNLNHDAMYWYRQDPGQGLRLIYYSQIVNDFQKGDIAEGYSVSREKKESFPLTVTSAQKNPTAFYLCASRLQGRNSPLHFGNGTRLTVT.

The chain links TRBV7-8 to TRBJ2-7; tentatively, D is TRBD1 (6 bases). The CDR3 extends over 13 amino acids. The germline V and J ends were trimmed by 5 bases and 5 bases, with 13 bases remaining between them. Germline V gene sequence: CDR1 SGHVS, CDR2 FQNEAQ. The chain's CDR3 is CASSPGEVHEQYF. Here the CDR3 DNA reads TGTGCCAGCAGCCCAGGGGAAGTCCACGAGCAGTACTTC.

This chain uses TRBV6-1 with TRBJ1-2; unclear D gene. The germline V gene has CDR1 MNHNS and CDR2 SASEGT. Trimming shortened V by 5 bases and J by 4 bases, and 14 bases separated the two germline ends. The CDR3 length is 14 residues. The DNA of the CDR3 is TGTGCCAGCAGTAACGAACCAGAAACCTATGGCTACACCTTC. It is translated as CASSNEPETYGYTF.

J is TRBJ2-7 and V is TRBV29-1, with unresolved D. The V end lost 4 bases, the J end lost 9 bases, and 16 bases lay between the germline ends. Germline CDR1 is SQVTM and CDR2 is ANQGSEA. The CDR3 is made up of 12 amino acids. The CDR3 loop is CSVALAERRQYF. For the CDR3, the DNA is TGCAGCGTTGCCCTGGCGGAGAGACGGCAGTACTTC.

The chain carries TRBV5-1 and TRBJ2-5, with 7 positions matching TRBD1. This CDR3 contains 15 residues. The trim removed 3 bases at V and 5 bases at J, leaving 10 bases unmatched. Germline V gene data show CDR1 as SGHRS and CDR2 as YFSETQ. The CDR3 DNA reads as TGCGCCAGCAGCTCTTACAGGGGATTAACGGAGACCCAGTACTTC. Protein product: CASSSYRGLTETQYF.

V and J are TRBV18 and TRBJ2-2; 7 nucleotides agree with TRBD1. The trim removed 5 bases at V and 2 bases at J, leaving 5 bases unmatched. Per the germline V gene, CDR1 is KGHSH and CDR2 is LQKENI. The CDR3 has 15 amino acids. CDR3 amino acids: CASSADRVNTGELFF. CDR3 bases: TGTGCCAGCTCAGCTGACAGGGTTAACACCGGGGAGCTGTTTTTT.

The rearrangement uses TRBV10-2 and TRBJ2-7; D gene uncertain. The CDR3 contains 14 residues. V lost 3 bases and J 0 bases, leaving 9 bases between the germline ends. The germline gives CDR1 WSHSY, CDR2 SAAADI. CDR3 in DNA: TGCGCCAGCAGTGAAGAACGGAGCTCCTACGAGCAGTACTTC. This sequence encodes CASSEERSSYEQYF.

This chain uses TRBV6-6 with TRBJ1-4; 7 bases agree with TRBD1. The germline V gene encodes CDR1 MNHNY and CDR2 SVGAGI (reference sequence). V gave up 3 bases and J gave up 5 bases; unmatched junction bases: 9. The CDR3 is 16 amino acids. The CDR3 DNA follows: TGTGCCAGCAGTTATCGTGGGGGGACAGAGAATGAAAAACTGTTTTTT. This translates into CASSYRGGTENEKLFF.